The rows below give T cell receptor beta chains drawn from one sample of a study of blood T cell repertoires in COVID-19. Assay used: immunoSEQ multiplex PCR; TCRdb lists only in-frame clones, some missing. This sample yields tens of thousands of clones, of which about 83% are seen a single time; around 35% belongs to the top ten. Sequencing was carried out using peripheral blood. The receptors derive from a man in his 70s with acute or convalescent COVID-19. Both conserved end residues are part of each CDR3. Fields, in order: V gene, clone size, J gene, D gene, CDR3 DNA, CDR3 protein. D genes are given only for firm matches. Size is omitted from some rows. Given values are once, few, many or a class for expanded clones.

v_call: TRBV7-8
clone_size: NA
j_call: TRBJ2-2
d_call: TRBD2
cdr3_nt: TGTGCCAGCAGCTTCACTAGCGTTAGAGCAAACACCGGGGAGCTGTTTTTT
cdr3_aa: CASSFTSVRANTGELFF

v_call: TRBV9
clone_size: NA
j_call: TRBJ2-1
d_call: TRBD2
cdr3_nt: TGTGCCAGCAGCCCCCGGACTAGCGGGAGGGCCTCGTCCTACAATGAGCAGTTCTTC
cdr3_aa: CASSPRTSGRASSYNEQFF

v_call: TRBV3-1/TRBV3-2
clone_size: NA
j_call: TRBJ2-3
d_call: TRBD2
cdr3_nt: TGTGCCAGCAGCCCCGGGTGGGGTAGCGGGAGTAGCACAGATACGCAGTATTTT
cdr3_aa: CASSPGWGSGSSTDTQYF

v_call: TRBV11-3
clone_size: NA
j_call: TRBJ2-1
d_call: TRBD2
cdr3_nt: TGTGCCAGCAGCTTCGGCGGGGGGGCCCGGGAGCAGTTCTTC
cdr3_aa: CASSFGGGAREQFF

v_call: TRBV2
clone_size: NA
j_call: TRBJ1-4
d_call: TRBD1
cdr3_nt: TGTGCCAGCCAACTTACCGGGACAGAAAATGAAAAACTGTTTTTT
cdr3_aa: CASQLTGTENEKLFF

v_call: TRBV6-2/TRBV6-3
clone_size: NA
j_call: TRBJ1-5
d_call: TRBD1
cdr3_nt: TGTGCCAGCAGCTACTGGACAGGGTCAGGCAATCAGCCCCAGCATTTT
cdr3_aa: CASSYWTGSGNQPQHF

v_call: TRBV7-3
clone_size: NA
j_call: TRBJ2-6
d_call: TRBD2
cdr3_nt: TGTGCCAGCAGCTTAAGGTCGCAGCGGGAGGCTGGGGCCAACGTCCTGACTTTC
cdr3_aa: CASSLRSQREAGANVLTF

v_call: TRBV9
clone_size: few
j_call: TRBJ1-4
d_call: TRBD1
cdr3_nt: TGTGCCAGCAGCGTCGGACAGGTGTCAACTAATGAAAAACTGTTTTTT
cdr3_aa: CASSVGQVSTNEKLFF

v_call: TRBV28
clone_size: NA
j_call: TRBJ1-6
d_call: TRBD1
cdr3_nt: TGTGCCAGCACCTTGACAGGGGGCGCGAATTCACCCCTCCACTTT
cdr3_aa: CASTLTGGANSPLHF

v_call: TRBV3-1/TRBV3-2
clone_size: NA
j_call: TRBJ1-1
d_call: TRBD1
cdr3_nt: TGTGCCAGCAGCCTATCATGGCAGGGGGCGGACACTGAAGCTTTCTTT
cdr3_aa: CASSLSWQGADTEAFF

v_call: TRBV28
clone_size: NA
j_call: TRBJ2-7
d_call: TRBD2
cdr3_nt: TGTGCCAGCAGTTTAGGGACTAGCGCGACCTCTAAGCTTCTTGAGCAGTACTTC
cdr3_aa: CASSLGTSATSKLLEQYF

v_call: TRBV6-5
clone_size: NA
j_call: TRBJ2-1
d_call: TRBD2
cdr3_nt: TGTGCCAGCAGTTACTCGACACTAGCGGGGAAGCAGTTCTTC
cdr3_aa: CASSYSTLAGKQFF

v_call: TRBV6-1
clone_size: NA
j_call: TRBJ2-3
d_call: NA
cdr3_nt: TGTGCCAGCAGTGAACAGATTATCAGCACAGATACGCAGTATTTT
cdr3_aa: CASSEQIISTDTQYF

v_call: TRBV6-5
clone_size: NA
j_call: TRBJ1-1
d_call: NA
cdr3_nt: TGTGCCAGCAGCGTCGGGAGATTGGGGAACACTGAAGCTTTCTTT
cdr3_aa: CASSVGRLGNTEAFF

v_call: TRBV3-1/TRBV3-2
clone_size: NA
j_call: TRBJ2-5
d_call: TRBD1
cdr3_nt: TGTGCCAGCAGCTTATTGACCGGGACAGGGGGCGCCAGTAGGGAGACCCAGTACTTC
cdr3_aa: CASSLLTGTGGASRETQYF

v_call: TRBV14
clone_size: NA
j_call: TRBJ2-7
d_call: NA
cdr3_nt: TGTGCCAGCAGCCCTGACAGGCTACGAGGGTACTTC
cdr3_aa: CASSPDRLRGYF

v_call: TRBV19
clone_size: NA
j_call: TRBJ2-5
d_call: TRBD2
cdr3_nt: TGTGCCAGTAGCCCGGGACCGGGAGGAGAGACCCAGTACTTC
cdr3_aa: CASSPGPGGETQYF

v_call: TRBV5-4
clone_size: NA
j_call: TRBJ2-5
d_call: TRBD1
cdr3_nt: TGTGCCAGCAGCACAACAGGGGCGCAAGAGACCCAGTACTTC
cdr3_aa: CASSTTGAQETQYF

v_call: TRBV12-3/TRBV12-4
clone_size: NA
j_call: TRBJ2-7
d_call: NA
cdr3_nt: TGTGCCAGCACCAAGACAGGCATCGAGCAGTACTTC
cdr3_aa: CASTKTGIEQYF

v_call: TRBV2
clone_size: NA
j_call: TRBJ2-3
d_call: TRBD2
cdr3_nt: TGTGCCAGCAGTGTTGTAGCGGGGGTCACAGATACGCAGTATTTT
cdr3_aa: CASSVVAGVTDTQYF

v_call: TRBV2
clone_size: NA
j_call: TRBJ2-7
d_call: NA
cdr3_nt: TGTGCCAGCAAAGGGCAACTAGCAACCTACGAGCAGTACTTC
cdr3_aa: CASKGQLATYEQYF

v_call: TRBV6-2/TRBV6-3
clone_size: many
j_call: TRBJ1-5
d_call: NA
cdr3_nt: TGTGCCAGCAGTACGTCAAGTAGCTCCGGGAATCAGCCCCAGCATTTT
cdr3_aa: CASSTSSSSGNQPQHF

v_call: TRBV30
clone_size: NA
j_call: TRBJ1-6
d_call: TRBD1
cdr3_nt: TGTGCCTGGAGACTCGACAGGGGGCGGGTTTCACCCCTCCACTTT
cdr3_aa: CAWRLDRGRVSPLHF

v_call: TRBV6-5
clone_size: NA
j_call: TRBJ2-7
d_call: TRBD1
cdr3_nt: TGTGCCAGCAGGCCGACAGGGCGGGCCGAGCAGTACTTC
cdr3_aa: CASRPTGRAEQYF

v_call: TRBV19
clone_size: NA
j_call: TRBJ2-7
d_call: NA
cdr3_nt: TGTGCCAGTAGCCGCCCGGATGCTAGCCCTTACGAGCAGTACTTC
cdr3_aa: CASSRPDASPYEQYF

v_call: TRBV2
clone_size: NA
j_call: TRBJ1-5
d_call: NA
cdr3_nt: TGTGCCAGCAGTGGAAGGGCAGGGAAGAGCCAGCCCCAGCATTTT
cdr3_aa: CASSGRAGKSQPQHF

v_call: TRBV6-1
clone_size: NA
j_call: TRBJ1-4
d_call: NA
cdr3_nt: TGTGCCAGCAGTGAAGGAGGGTTAGGTGAAAAACTGTTTTTT
cdr3_aa: CASSEGGLGEKLFF

v_call: TRBV6-5
clone_size: NA
j_call: TRBJ1-6
d_call: NA
cdr3_nt: TGTGCCAGCAGTTACTCGGGAGGGGAAGGTTCACCCCTCCACTTT
cdr3_aa: CASSYSGGEGSPLHF

v_call: TRBV10-3
clone_size: NA
j_call: TRBJ1-4
d_call: NA
cdr3_nt: TGTGCCATCAGTCCAGGGGTTGCAACTAATGAAAAACTGTTTTTT
cdr3_aa: CAISPGVATNEKLFF

v_call: TRBV5-1
clone_size: NA
j_call: TRBJ1-2
d_call: NA
cdr3_nt: TGCGCCAGCCAGGACAGCGGGATAGGCTACACCTTC
cdr3_aa: CASQDSGIGYTF

v_call: TRBV18
clone_size: NA
j_call: TRBJ2-1
d_call: TRBD2
cdr3_nt: TGTGCCAGCTCACCACGGGGGGGAGCGGGAGGCTCGAGTGAGCAGTTCTTC
cdr3_aa: CASSPRGGAGGSSEQFF

v_call: TRBV4-1
clone_size: NA
j_call: TRBJ2-4
d_call: NA
cdr3_nt: TGCGCCAGCAGCCAAGAGGGACACCTAGCCAAAAACATTCAGTACTTC
cdr3_aa: CASSQEGHLAKNIQYF

v_call: TRBV15
clone_size: NA
j_call: TRBJ2-4
d_call: NA
cdr3_nt: TGTGCCACCAGACCCGCAGAGGGCTCTCTAGCCAAAAACATTCAGTACTTC
cdr3_aa: CATRPAEGSLAKNIQYF

v_call: TRBV28
clone_size: once
j_call: TRBJ2-5
d_call: TRBD2
cdr3_nt: TGTGCCAGCAGTTCCGGGGGGACTAGCGGGAGGTTGGAGACCCAGTACTTC
cdr3_aa: CASSSGGTSGRLETQYF

v_call: TRBV3-1/TRBV3-2
clone_size: NA
j_call: TRBJ2-5
d_call: NA
cdr3_nt: TGTGCCAGCAGCCAAGGCGGGCCGGGAGAGACCCAGTACTTC
cdr3_aa: CASSQGGPGETQYF

v_call: TRBV10-3
clone_size: NA
j_call: TRBJ1-2
d_call: NA
cdr3_nt: TGTGCCATCAGTGAGTCAGGGAGGCAGGGTGACGGCTACACCTTC
cdr3_aa: CAISESGRQGDGYTF

v_call: TRBV28
clone_size: NA
j_call: TRBJ2-7
d_call: NA
cdr3_nt: TGTGCCAGCAGTTTTCACCTAGCCGGCCTAACCTACGAGCAGTACTTC
cdr3_aa: CASSFHLAGLTYEQYF

v_call: TRBV28
clone_size: NA
j_call: TRBJ2-7
d_call: TRBD2
cdr3_nt: TGTGCCAGCAGTCCCTCTCTTAGCGGGAGGGCTAACGAGCAGTACTTC
cdr3_aa: CASSPSLSGRANEQYF

v_call: TRBV19
clone_size: NA
j_call: TRBJ1-5
d_call: TRBD1
cdr3_nt: TGTGCCAGTAGTCATACAGGGGTGGGAAATCAGCCCCAGCATTTT
cdr3_aa: CASSHTGVGNQPQHF

v_call: TRBV7-9
clone_size: NA
j_call: TRBJ2-2
d_call: NA
cdr3_nt: TGTGCCAGCAGCTTAGCTAGGGGGAACACCGGGGAGCTGTTTTTT
cdr3_aa: CASSLARGNTGELFF

v_call: TRBV6-2/TRBV6-3
clone_size: NA
j_call: TRBJ2-2
d_call: NA
cdr3_nt: TGTGCCAGCAGTTACCTTCCAGGGGTCACCGGGGAGCTGTTTTTT
cdr3_aa: CASSYLPGVTGELFF

v_call: TRBV27
clone_size: once
j_call: TRBJ1-1
d_call: NA
cdr3_nt: TGTGCCAGCAGTCCGCCGGTGGGGGGGAGTGCCATGAACACTGAAGCTTTCTTT
cdr3_aa: CASSPPVGGSAMNTEAFF

v_call: TRBV5-8
clone_size: NA
j_call: TRBJ1-4
d_call: NA
cdr3_nt: TGTGCCAGCAGCTCGGGACTGGGCGCAGCTAATGAAAAACTGTTTTTT
cdr3_aa: CASSSGLGAANEKLFF

v_call: TRBV5-1
clone_size: NA
j_call: TRBJ2-3
d_call: TRBD2
cdr3_nt: TGCGCCAGCAGCGATAGCGGGGGGGCTCGATCGCAGTATTTT
cdr3_aa: CASSDSGGARSQYF

v_call: TRBV29-1
clone_size: NA
j_call: TRBJ2-1
d_call: NA
cdr3_nt: TGCAGCGGGACCGGGAATTATGACAATGAGCAGTTCTTC
cdr3_aa: CSGTGNYDNEQFF

v_call: TRBV5-1
clone_size: few
j_call: TRBJ2-1
d_call: TRBD1
cdr3_nt: TGCGCCAGCAGCTACGTCCCTTTGACAGGGATAGATGAGCAGTTCTTC
cdr3_aa: CASSYVPLTGIDEQFF

v_call: TRBV11-2
clone_size: NA
j_call: TRBJ1-1
d_call: NA
cdr3_nt: TGTGCCAGCAGCTTAAACGGGGAAGGGCGCACTGAAGCTTTCTTT
cdr3_aa: CASSLNGEGRTEAFF

v_call: TRBV27
clone_size: NA
j_call: TRBJ1-1
d_call: NA
cdr3_nt: TGTGCCAGCAGTTTATCAGAGGGTAGGACTGAAGCTTTCTTT
cdr3_aa: CASSLSEGRTEAFF

v_call: TRBV7-9
clone_size: NA
j_call: TRBJ2-7
d_call: TRBD2
cdr3_nt: TGTGCCAGCAGCTTCGGTAGCGGGAGCGTCGAGCAGTACTTC
cdr3_aa: CASSFGSGSVEQYF

v_call: TRBV6-5
clone_size: NA
j_call: TRBJ1-6
d_call: TRBD1
cdr3_nt: TGTGCCAGCAGTTGGACAGGGGGCTCACCCCTCCACTTT
cdr3_aa: CASSWTGGSPLHF

v_call: TRBV6-5
clone_size: once
j_call: TRBJ2-1
d_call: TRBD1
cdr3_nt: TGTGCCAGCAGAACCACAGGGGTGTCGCACAATGAGCAGTTCTTC
cdr3_aa: CASRTTGVSHNEQFF

v_call: TRBV7-6
clone_size: NA
j_call: TRBJ2-4
d_call: NA
cdr3_nt: TGTGCCAGCAGCTCCGTAGCGGCGGCGGACATTCAGTACTTC
cdr3_aa: CASSSVAAADIQYF

v_call: TRBV14
clone_size: NA
j_call: TRBJ2-3
d_call: TRBD1
cdr3_nt: TGTGCCAGCAGCCAGGCAGGGGGTACAGATACGCAGTATTTT
cdr3_aa: CASSQAGGTDTQYF